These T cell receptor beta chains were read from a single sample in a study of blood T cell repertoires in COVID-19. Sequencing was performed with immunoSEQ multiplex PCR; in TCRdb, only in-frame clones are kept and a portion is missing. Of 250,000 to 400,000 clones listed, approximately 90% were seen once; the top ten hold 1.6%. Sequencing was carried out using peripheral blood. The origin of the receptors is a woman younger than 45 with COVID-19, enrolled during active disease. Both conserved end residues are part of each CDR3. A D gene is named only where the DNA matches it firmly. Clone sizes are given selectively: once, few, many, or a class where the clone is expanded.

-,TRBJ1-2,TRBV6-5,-,TGTGCCAGCACAAACGGGGGGGTTACTAACTATGGCTACACCTTC,CASTNGGVTNYGYTF
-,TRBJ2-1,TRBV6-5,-,TGTGCCAGCAGTCGACGGGGGAGCTCCTACAATGAGCAGTTCTTC,CASSRRGSSYNEQFF
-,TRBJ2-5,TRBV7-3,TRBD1,TGTGCCAGCAGCTTGACAGGGGGCTGGGAGACCCAGTACTTC,CASSLTGGWETQYF
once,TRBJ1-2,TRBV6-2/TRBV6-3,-,TGTGCCAGCAGTCGACAGGATGGCTACACCTTC,CASSRQDGYTF
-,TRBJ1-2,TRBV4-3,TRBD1,TGCGCCAGCAGCCAAGTTAAAGTGGGCTACAGGGGTCCGAACTATGGCTACACCTTC,CASSQVKVGYRGPNYGYTF
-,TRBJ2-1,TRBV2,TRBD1,TGTGCCAGCAGTGTAGGACAGGGGGCATTAAATGAGCAGTTCTTC,CASSVGQGALNEQFF
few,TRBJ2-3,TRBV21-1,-,TGTGCCAGCAGCAATTTTGCAGGGCCTCATCCTAGCACAGATACGCAGTATTTT,CASSNFAGPHPSTDTQYF
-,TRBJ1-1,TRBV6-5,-,TGTGCCGCATTACCGGGAGGTCACACTGAAGCTTTCTTT,CAALPGGHTEAFF
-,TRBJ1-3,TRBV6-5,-,TGTGCCAGCAGTCCCTCGGGTTGGGGAAACACCATATATTTT,CASSPSGWGNTIYF
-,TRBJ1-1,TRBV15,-,TGTGCCACCAGCAGAGATCAGGCAGGGCTCTCTGAAGCTTTCTTT,CATSRDQAGLSEAFF
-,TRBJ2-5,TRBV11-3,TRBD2,TGTGCCAGCAGCTCCGGAGGACTAGCGGGGGGCCAAGAGACCCAGTACTTC,CASSSGGLAGGQETQYF
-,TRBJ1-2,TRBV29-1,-,TGCAGCGCCAGCGACAGGTTGTATGGCTACACCTTC,CSASDRLYGYTF
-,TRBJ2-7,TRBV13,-,TGTGCCAGCAGCTTAGGGGCCCTCTCCTACGAGCAGTACTTC,CASSLGALSYEQYF
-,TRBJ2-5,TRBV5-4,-,TGTGCCAGCAGCCCGTTGACTAGCCAAGAGACCCAGTACTTC,CASSPLTSQETQYF
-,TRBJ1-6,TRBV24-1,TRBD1,TGTGCCACCAGTAAAGGTGGGGCACAGGGGAGCTCCTATAATTCACCCCTCCACTTT,CATSKGGAQGSSYNSPLHF
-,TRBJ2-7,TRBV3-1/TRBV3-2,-,TGTGCCAGCAGCATGACTAGTTACGAGCAGTACTTC,CASSMTSYEQYF
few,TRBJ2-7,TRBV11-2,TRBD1,TGTGCCAGCAGACAGGGGAACCACGAGCAGTACTTC,CASRQGNHEQYF
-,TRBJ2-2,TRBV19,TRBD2,TGTGCCAGCCAGGGCCGGGGGGAAGTAGCCGGGGAGCTGTTTTTT,CASQGRGEVAGELFF
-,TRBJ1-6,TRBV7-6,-,TGTGCCAGCAGTCCGCAGGGATCCCATAATTCACCCCTCCACTTT,CASSPQGSHNSPLHF
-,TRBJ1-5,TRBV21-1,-,TGTGCCAGCAGCAAAAGCGGTAGGGGGGGGAATATGAGCAATCAGCCCCAGCATTTT,CASSKSGRGGNMSNQPQHF
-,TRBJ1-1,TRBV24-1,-,TGTGCCACCAGTGATTCCCGGGGGGGAACTGAAGCTTTCTTT,CATSDSRGGTEAFF
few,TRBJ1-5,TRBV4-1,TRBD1,TGCGCCAGCAGCCAGGGGACAGGGAGTGGCAATCAGCCCCAGCATTTT,CASSQGTGSGNQPQHF
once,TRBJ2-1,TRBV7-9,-,TGTGCCAGCAGCCCCCGACAGGTAGGGCAGTTCTTC,CASSPRQVGQFF
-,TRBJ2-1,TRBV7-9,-,TGTGCCAGCAGTTTTGACAGAAGCTCCTACAATGAGCAGTTCTTC,CASSFDRSSYNEQFF
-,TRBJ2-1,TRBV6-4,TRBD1,TGTGCCAGCAGTGACCGCCCTTCGACAGGGTTGAGATACAATGAGCAGTTCTTC,CASSDRPSTGLRYNEQFF
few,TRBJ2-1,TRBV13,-,TGTGCCAGCAGCTTAGGCCTCAGCGCCGCCTACAATGAGCAGTTCTTC,CASSLGLSAAYNEQFF
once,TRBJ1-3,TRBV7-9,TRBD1,TGTGCCAGCAGCCGACAGGGATCCGGAAACACCATATATTTT,CASSRQGSGNTIYF
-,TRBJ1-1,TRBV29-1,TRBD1,TGCAGCGTCTCAGGGGGTGTTGCCACTGAAGCTTTCTTT,CSVSGGVATEAFF
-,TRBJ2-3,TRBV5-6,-,TGTGCCAGCAGCTTGTCGGCAGATACGCAGTATTTT,CASSLSADTQYF
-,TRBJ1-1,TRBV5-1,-,TGCGCCAGCAAAGAGTTGAACACTGAAGCTTTCTTT,CASKELNTEAFF
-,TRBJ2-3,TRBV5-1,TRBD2,TGCGCCAGCAGCCCCAGGACTAGCGGGGGGGCATGGGCAGATACGCAGTATTTT,CASSPRTSGGAWADTQYF
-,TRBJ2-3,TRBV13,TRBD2,TGTGCCAGCAGCGCCCGGGGGAGGGGCACAGATACGCAGTATTTT,CASSARGRGTDTQYF
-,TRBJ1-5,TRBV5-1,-,TGCGCCAGCAGCGCAGGGTCCACCCCCAATCAGCCCCAGCATTTT,CASSAGSTPNQPQHF
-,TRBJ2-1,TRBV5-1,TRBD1,TGCGCCAGCAGCTTGAGGGGGACAGGGGGCACAAATGAGCAGTTCTTC,CASSLRGTGGTNEQFF
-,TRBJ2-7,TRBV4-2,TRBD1,TGTGCCAGCAGCCAAGATTTATTTGGGACAGGGAGTAGTGTAGAGCAGTACTTC,CASSQDLFGTGSSVEQYF
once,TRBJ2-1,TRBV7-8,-,TGTGCCAGCAGCTTAGCCGATGAGCAGTTCTTC,CASSLADEQFF
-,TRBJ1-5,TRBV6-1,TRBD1,TGTGCCAGCAGTGGGCCCAGGGGGCGTATTAGTCAGCCCCAGCATTTT,CASSGPRGRISQPQHF
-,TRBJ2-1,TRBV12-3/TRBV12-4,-,TGTGCCAGCAGTTCCGTCGGCAATGAGCAGTTCTTC,CASSSVGNEQFF
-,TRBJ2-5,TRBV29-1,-,TGCAGCGCTGTCGAAGAGACCCAGTACTTC,CSAVEETQYF
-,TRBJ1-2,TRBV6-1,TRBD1,TGTGCCAGCAGTGGGGATGACAGGGGCCGAATTCTGTCGGGCTATGGCTACACCTTC,CASSGDDRGRILSGYGYTF
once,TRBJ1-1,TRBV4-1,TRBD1,TGCGCCAGCAGCCAGGCGACAGGGAAGGGTGAAGCTTTCTTT,CASSQATGKGEAFF
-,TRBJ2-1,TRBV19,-,TGTGCCAGTAGTATGACCGTCGGCAGGGGAGGTCGGGGGGATGAGCAGTTCTTC,CASSMTVGRGGRGDEQFF
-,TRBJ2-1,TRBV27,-,TGTGCCAGCTCCCAAGGGAGTAATGAGCAGTTCTTC,CASSQGSNEQFF
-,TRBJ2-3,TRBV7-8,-,TGTGCCAGCAGCTTCAGAGGAGCAGATACGCAGTATTTT,CASSFRGADTQYF